The 10 T cell receptor beta chains below come from one sample, sequenced in a study of T cell clonality in common variable immunodeficiency. Some clones are missing from TCRdb's copy, which holds only in-frame ones; the method was immunoSEQ multiplex PCR. The sample was found to contain about 33,000 clones, and every one recurs. Findings and caveats of the study: Common variable immunodeficiency TCR beta sequences reportedly had fewer deletions and N-nucleotide insertions.

Their antigens are not known. The specimen was peripheral blood mononuclear cells. These receptors were taken from a human donor with common variable immunodeficiency.

This clone was picked up many times. The read falls 3 residues short of the CDR3 end, and the missing part is taken from the germline J gene. The chain is built from TRBV30 and TRBJ1-6, with 11 bases aligning to TRBD1. Trimming cost V 1 base and J 7 bases; bases outside gene matches: 6. Germline-derived CDR1 and CDR2 are GTSNPN and SVGIG (reference sequence). There are 16 residues in the CDR3. The CDR3 bases that were read are TGTGCCTGGAGTGACATCGGACAGGGGGCCAATTCACCC. It yields the protein CAWSDIGQGANSP. The whole CDR3 reads CAWSDIGQGANSPLHF.

At least ten counts were recorded for this clone. The read falls 3 residues short of the CDR3 end, and the missing part is taken from the germline J gene. The chain is built from TRBV2 and TRBJ1-2, with D possibly matching TRBD1 (5 bases). Trimming cost V 2 bases and J 5 bases, with 6 bases left between them. This CDR3 is built from 12 residues. Germline V CDR1 and CDR2: SNHLY, FYNNEI. The chain's CDR3 is CASSERGYGYTF. The CDR3 bases that were read are TGTGCCAGCAGTGAACGGGGGTATGGC.

As concerns this clone: The read comes to an end 3 residues before the CDR3 does, leaving the germline J gene to fill in the end. The rearrangement joins TRBV6-1 to TRBJ1-5, with D unclear. The germline CDR1 and CDR2 sequences are MNHNS and SASEGT. The V end lost 1 base, the J end lost 4 bases, and 11 bases lay between the germline ends. The CDR3 is 15 amino acids. The CDR3 is CASSEDWTGNQPQHF. The CDR3 DNA, read in part, is TGTGCCAGCAGTGAAGATTGGACGGGGAATCAGCCC.

A note on this clone: The sequenced fragment ends 3 residues before the CDR3 boundary, so the rest is inferred from the germline J gene. This chain links TRBV7-3 with TRBJ1-2; no clear D. Germline CDR1 is SGHTA and CDR2 is FQGTGA. This CDR3 has 14 residues. CDR3 bases read: TGTGCCAGCAGCTTAGCGTCAGGTTCTGGAGGC. Translation: CASSLASGSGG. The complete CDR3 protein is CASSLASGSGGYTF.

Remarks on this clone: The read comes to an end 3 residues before the CDR3 does, leaving the germline J gene to fill in the end. The chain has TRBV18 and TRBJ2-2; 11 bases align to TRBD1. V dropped 3 bases and J dropped 4; count of bases not matched to a gene: 13. Per germline, CDR1 KGHSH and CDR2 LQKENI. CDR3 length: 19 residues. CDR3 sequence reads: CASSPAGTGGSGATGELFF. CDR3 bases read: TGTGCCAGCTCACCCGCCGGGACAGGGGGAAGCGGGGCCACCGGGGAG.

This clone showed up many times. The CDR3 end falls 3 residues outside the read, so it is completed with the germline J gene. The chain uses TRBV30 and TRBJ2-1, with a tentative D call TRBD1 (6 bases). Germline values: CDR1 GTSNPN, CDR2 SVGIG (reference sequence). This CDR3 is built from 15 residues. Between the trimmed V and J ends, which lost 5 bases and 0 bases, there was a span of 14 bases. The CDR3 is CAWETGHSSYNEQFF. Incomplete CDR3 DNA: TGTGCCTGGGAGACAGGCCATTCCTCCTACAATGAG.

In this sample, this clone turned up many times. The read comes to an end 3 residues before the CDR3 does, leaving the germline J gene to fill in the end. The chain has TRBV15 and TRBJ2-5; 12 positions agree with TRBD2. CDR3 length: 15 amino acids. After removal of 4 bases from V and 4 bases from J, the junction contained 4 bases not matched to a gene. Per germline, CDR1 LNHNV and CDR2 YYDKDF (reference sequence). The CDR3 DNA, read in part, is TGTGCCACCAGCATTGGACTAGCGGGGTTAGAGACC. Protein product: CATSIGLAGLET. The entire CDR3 is CATSIGLAGLETQYF.

This clone was detected a few times. The read gets to within 3 residues of the CDR3 end, and the germline J gene fills in the rest. The chain employs TRBV2 and TRBJ2-7, with D tentatively TRBD2 (5 bases). Trimming stripped 6 bases from V and 0 bases from J, with 15 bases between. The CDR3 loop spans 15 amino acids. Germline V gene data show CDR1 as SNHLY and CDR2 as FYNNEI. The sequenced CDR3 bases are TGTGCCAGCAGCCCCCCGGACGGACTCTCCTACGAG. It is translated as CASSPPDGLSYE. The CDR3 as a whole reads CASSPPDGLSYEQYF.

Within the sample, this clone is medium-sized. The read terminates 3 residues ahead of where the CDR3 ends, so the germline J gene completes it. The genes are TRBV5-1 and TRBJ2-3; TRBD2 matches 7 bases. CDR1 and CDR2 from the germline V gene are SGHRS and YFSETQ. Trimming took 3 bases from V and 3 from J; bases not matched to a gene: 7. This CDR3 comprises 15 residues. CDR3 loop: CASSSGLVLTDTQYF. CDR3 DNA, as far as it was read: TGCGCCAGCAGCTCCGGACTAGTTTTAACAGATACG.

This clone appeared many times. The sequence runs out 3 residues before the end of the CDR3; the remainder is reconstructed from the germline J gene. The rearrangement uses TRBV5-1 and TRBJ2-3; maybe TRBD2 (6 bases). The V end was cut by 4 bases, the J end by 3 bases, with 15 bases between. Germline V lookup: CDR1 SGHRS, CDR2 YFSETQ. CDR3 length: 15 amino acids. CDR3 amino acids: CASSAGLTQTDTQYF. Incomplete CDR3 DNA: TGCGCCAGCAGCGCTGGACTAACCCAGACAGATACG.